The 18 T cell receptor beta chains below all came from one sample that was sequenced in a study of tumor and adjacent non-tumor tissue in lung cancer. RNA was extracted from bulk tissue without any cell sorting. The library came from three nested PCR rounds adapted from ARM-PCR protocols. TCRdb reanalysed the multiplex PCR reads using MiXCR and keeps one entry per CDR3 protein. The profile shows about 93,000 distinct CDR3 sequences, 67% of them singletons. Sequenced: lung tumor tissue. These receptors came from a man aged 55 to 70 with non-small cell lung cancer.

As regards this clonotype: A read error may be the cause here, since a much bigger clone is one base away. The genes are TRBV27 and TRBJ1-2; 9 nucleotides match TRBD1. The J segment lost 3 bases and the V segment lost 5 bases, leaving 10 bases of the junction unmatched. This CDR3 is built from 16 residues. Germline values: CDR1 MNHEY, CDR2 SMNVEV (reference sequence). CDR3 coding DNA: TGTGCCAGCAGTACCTACCGGACAGGGGTAGACTATGGCTACACCTTC. Translation: CASSTYRTGVDYGYTF.

This clonotype was counted at least ten times. V usage is TRBV20-1 and J usage is TRBJ2-1; 8 bases line up with TRBD1. The V segment lost 5 bases and the J segment 2 bases; nucleotides outside the gene matches: 2. Germline V gene sequence: CDR1 DFQATT, CDR2 SNEGSKA (reference sequence). The length of the CDR3 is 13 residues. As DNA, the CDR3 is TGCAGTGCTGCGGACAGGGCCTACAATGAGCAGTTCTTC. Translated, it gives CSAADRAYNEQFF.

As for this clonotype: A read error is possible here, since a much larger clone lies one base away. The chain employs TRBV20-1 and TRBJ1-1, with TRBD1 matching over 8 bases. Germline V lookup: CDR1 DFQATT, CDR2 SNEGSKA (reference sequence). This CDR3 is 16 amino acids long. Trimming removed 0 bases from V and 1 base from J; junction bases left unmatched: 7. In DNA form, the CDR3 reads TGCAGTGCTAGAGACTGGACAGGGACGTCGAACACTGAAGCTTTCTTT. This encodes CSARDWTGTSNTEAFF.

Concerning this clonotype itself: The CDR3 does not end in the conserved phenylalanine or tryptophan, so this is likely a read error. This chain joins TRBV11-1 and TRBJ2-7; D is unresolved. The CDR3 runs 13 residues. Germline values: CDR1 SGHAT, CDR2 FQDESV (reference sequence). The CDR3 bases are TGTGACAGCAGCCTACCCGGCGGCTACAAGCAGTACTAC. Translated, it gives CDSSLPGGYKQYY.

This clonotype was counted many times. J is TRBJ2-7 and V is TRBV29-1, with D perhaps matching TRBD2 (5 bases). Looked up from germline, CDR1 is SQVTM and CDR2 is ANQGSEA. The CDR3 totals 15 residues. Trimming took off 5 bases at V and 0 bases at J, with 17 bases between the two ends. The CDR3 coding sequence is TGCAGCGTTAAGCACGCGACTATAAGCTCCTACGAGCAGTACTTC. Amino acids: CSVKHATISSYEQYF.

Comments on this clonotype: Compared with germline, one end of the junction differs, possibly owing to a read error. This sequence joins TRBV4-3 and TRBJ2-6; tentatively, D is TRBD1 (7 bases). CDR1 LGHNA and CDR2 YSLEER come from the germline V gene. The length of the CDR3 is 16 residues. The CDR3 DNA sequence: TGCGCCAGCAGCCAAGCAGGGGGGCCTGGGGCCAACTTCCTGACTTTC. Encoded protein: CASSQAGGPGANFLTF.

This clonotype was seen only a few times. At one end, the junction sequence differs from germline, possibly due to a read error. This sequence joins TRBV5-4 and TRBJ1-2; D gene uncertain. The CDR3 has 13 amino acids. Per the germline V gene, CDR1 is SGHNT and CDR2 is YYREEE (reference sequence). The CDR3 DNA reads as TGTGTCAGCAGCCTTGGACTCCTTCGGGGCTACACCTTC. Protein: CVSSLGLLRGYTF. Together with reference TRBV5-4 and TRBJ1-2, the CDR3 gives the full variable domain: ETGVTQSPTHLIKTRGQQVTLRCSSQSGHNTVSWYQQALGQGPQFIFQYYREEENGRGNFPPRFSGLQFPNYSSELNVNALELDDSALYLCVSSLGLLRGYTFGSGTRLTVV.

The rearrangement joins TRBV6-2 or TRBV6-3 to TRBJ2-1; 7 bases agree with TRBD1. The CDR3 consists of 14 residues. V was pared by 5 bases and J by 9 bases, with 10 bases of the junction left unmatched. CDR1 MNHEY and CDR2 SVGEGT come from the germline V gene. The CDR3 bases are TGTGCCAGCAGTAAAGCGGAAGCAGGGGGTGAGCAGTTCTTC. Amino acids: CASSKAEAGGEQFF.

For this clonotype: Given a much more abundant clone one base away, this may be a read error. CDR3 in amino acids: CASSGWKAVKETQYF. The CDR3 bases are TGCGCCAGCAGCGGGTGGAAGGCTGTCAAAGAGACCCAGTACTTC. V gene TRBV5-1 combines with J gene TRBJ2-5; no definite D call. The germline V gene has CDR1 SGHRS and CDR2 YFSETQ. CDR3 size: 15 residues. V was clipped by 4 bases and J by 3 bases, with 16 bases between them.

V and J are TRBV20-1 and TRBJ2-7; TRBD2 agrees at 9 bases. Germline CDR1 DFQATT, CDR2 SNEGSKA (reference sequence). The CDR3 runs to 12 residues. The V segment lost 7 bases and the J segment 2 bases; nucleotides outside the gene matches: 3. CDR3 sequence reads: CSGAGGAYEQYF. The CDR3 DNA is TGCAGTGGAGCGGGAGGCGCCTACGAGCAGTACTTC.

To note about this clonotype: At one boundary the junction diverges from the germline segment, which might be a read error. The rearrangement links TRBV4-2 to TRBJ1-5; D is uncertain. The CDR3 consists of 15 residues. The V gene's germline CDR1 is LGHNA and CDR2 YNFKEQ. The CDR3 region is CAGSQKTRRGQPQHF. The CDR3 DNA follows: TGTGCCGGCAGCCAAAAAACGCGACGGGGTCAGCCCCAGCATTTT.

Of note for this clonotype: Germline is not matched at one junction end, which may reflect a read error. The J gene is TRBJ2-1, the V gene TRBV20-1, with D unresolved. In germline, CDR1 is DFQATT, CDR2 SNEGSKA (reference sequence). There are 13 residues in the CDR3. The CDR3 DNA follows: TGTAGTGTTAGAAAAACGGCTTTGGGATCGCAGTTCTTC. It encodes CSVRKTALGSQFF.

With respect to this clonotype: Germline and junction disagree at one end, which may indicate a read error. The chain combines TRBV11-3 with TRBJ2-1; 11 nucleotides line up with TRBD2. The CDR3 totals 18 residues. The germline gives CDR1 SGHNT, CDR2 YENEEA. The DNA of the CDR3 is TGTGCCAGCGGCTTAGGTTTACTAGCGGGAGAGTTCTACGATGAGCAGTTCTTC. It yields the protein CASGLGLLAGEFYDEQFF.

Notes on this clonotype: One junction end disagrees with the germline gene, perhaps due to a read error. The chain recombines TRBV12-3 or TRBV12-4 with TRBJ2-7; 7 bases are shared with TRBD2. The CDR3 contains 13 residues. Written as DNA, the CDR3 is TGTGCAAGCAGCCACTCGGGGGGATACGTGCAGTACTTC. This translates into CASSHSGGYVQYF.

A word on this clonotype: A read error may be the cause here, since a much bigger clone is one base away. The rearrangement links TRBV4-3 to TRBJ2-5, with D possibly matching TRBD2 (5 bases). CDR3 size: 14 residues. Germline lookup yields CDR1 LGHNA and CDR2 YSLEER. The CDR3 protein is CAGSQDLAGETQYF. The DNA for the CDR3 is TGCGCCGGCAGCCAAGACTTGGCGGGAGAGACCCAGTACTTC.

This clonotype has just one count. This clone may be a read error of a much larger clone one base away. Because the CDR3 is missing its conserved closing phenylalanine or tryptophan, this is likely a read error. The chain has TRBV13 and TRBJ1-1; 7 nucleotides line up with TRBD1. V was clipped by 6 bases and J by 5 bases; unmatched bases: 6. This CDR3 region has 13 residues. Per germline, CDR1 PRHDT and CDR2 FYEKMQ (reference sequence). The CDR3 region is CASSQGVRTEAFL. The CDR3 region has the DNA TGTGCCAGCAGTCAGGGGGTTCGTACTGAAGCTTTCTTA.

Worth noting for this clonotype: This may be a read error, as it is one base from a much larger clone. The chain employs TRBV20-1 and TRBJ2-5; a possible D gene is TRBD2 (5 bases). Germline V gives CDR1 DFQATT, CDR2 SNEGSKA (reference sequence). V was pared by 3 bases and J by 5 bases, with 13 bases between. The CDR3 is 13 residues long. The CDR3 loop is CSASGEATETQYF. The CDR3, as DNA: TGCAGTGCTAGCGGGGAAGCCACCGAGACCCAGTACTTC.

With regard to this clonotype: The junction and the germline gene differ at one end; a read error may be behind it. The CDR3 loop reads CTSSLQPWDEKLFF. The CDR3 nucleotides are TGCACCAGTAGCCTACAACCCTGGGATGAAAAACTGTTTTTT. V gene TRBV4-3 combines with J gene TRBJ1-4; D is undetermined. CDR3 length: 14 residues. In germline, CDR1 is LGHNA, CDR2 YSLEER.